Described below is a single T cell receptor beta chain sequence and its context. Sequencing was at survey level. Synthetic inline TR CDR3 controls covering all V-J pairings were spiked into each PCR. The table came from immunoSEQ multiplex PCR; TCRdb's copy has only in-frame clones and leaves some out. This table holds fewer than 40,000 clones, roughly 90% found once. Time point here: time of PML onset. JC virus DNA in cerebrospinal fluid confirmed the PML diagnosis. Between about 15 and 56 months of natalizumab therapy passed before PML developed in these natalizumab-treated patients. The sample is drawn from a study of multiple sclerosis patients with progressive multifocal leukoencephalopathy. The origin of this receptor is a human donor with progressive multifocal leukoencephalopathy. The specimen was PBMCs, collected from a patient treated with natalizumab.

The CDR3 nucleotides are TGTGCCAGCAGACCGGACAGGAGGAACACTGAAGCTTTCTTT. Amino acid sequence: CASRPDRRNTEAFF. The V gene is TRBV27, the J gene TRBJ1-1; TRBD1 aligns across 7 bases. V was clipped by 6 bases and J by 1 base; unmatched bases: 5. Germline CDR1 and CDR2: MNHEY and SMNVEV (reference sequence). The CDR3 consists of 14 residues.